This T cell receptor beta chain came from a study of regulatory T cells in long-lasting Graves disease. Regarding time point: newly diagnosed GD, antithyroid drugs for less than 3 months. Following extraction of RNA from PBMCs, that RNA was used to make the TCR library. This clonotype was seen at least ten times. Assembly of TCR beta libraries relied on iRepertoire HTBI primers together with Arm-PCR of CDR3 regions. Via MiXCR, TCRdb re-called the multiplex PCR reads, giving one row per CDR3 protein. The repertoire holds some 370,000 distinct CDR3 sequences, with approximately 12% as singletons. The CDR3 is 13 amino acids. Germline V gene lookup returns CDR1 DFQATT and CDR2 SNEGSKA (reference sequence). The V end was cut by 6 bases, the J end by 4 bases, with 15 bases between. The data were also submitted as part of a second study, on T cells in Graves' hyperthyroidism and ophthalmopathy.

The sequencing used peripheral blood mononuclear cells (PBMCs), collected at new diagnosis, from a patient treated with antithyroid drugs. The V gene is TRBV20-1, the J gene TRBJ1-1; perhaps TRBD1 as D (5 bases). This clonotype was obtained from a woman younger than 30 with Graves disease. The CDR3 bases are TGCAGTGCCCCAGGAGGGGCGGTCACTGAAGCTTTCTTT. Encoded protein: CSAPGGAVTEAFF.